These T cell receptor beta chains were read from a single sample in a study of blood T cell repertoires in COVID-19. Sequencing used immunoSEQ multiplex PCR; TCRdb keeps in-frame clones, though not all of them. The table lists about 200,000 clones, 85% to 90% of them singletons. Sequenced sample: PBMCs or T cells enriched from blood (not recorded which). The receptor source for this set is a woman aged 25 to 45 with acute COVID-19. The CDR3 runs from the conserved cysteine through the conserved F or W. D genes are given only for firm matches. Expanded clones are given a class, and other clones once, few, many or no size at all.

D: -; length: 16; V: TRBV30; size: -; J: TRBJ2-7; DNA: TGTGCCTGGAGTTCAACCAGGTTGCCCCTCTCCTACGAGCAGTACTTC; CDR3: CAWSSTRLPLSYEQYF
D: -; length: 14; V: TRBV6-5; size: -; J: TRBJ1-2; DNA: TGTGCCAGCAGAGGGACATTAACTAACTATGGCTACACCTTC; CDR3: CASRGTLTNYGYTF
D: TRBD1; length: 18; V: TRBV6-2/TRBV6-3; size: -; J: TRBJ2-6; DNA: TGTGCCAGCAGTTACTCGACTCGACAGGGCGATGGGGCCAACGTCCTGACTTTC; CDR3: CASSYSTRQGDGANVLTF
D: -; length: 16; V: TRBV2; size: -; J: TRBJ1-4; DNA: TGTGCCAGCAGTGAGGGGCAGGCCCGATCGGGTGAAAAACTGTTTTTT; CDR3: CASSEGQARSGEKLFF
D: -; length: 15; V: TRBV3-1/TRBV3-2; size: -; J: TRBJ1-6; DNA: TGTGCCAGCAGCCAGGCCGAAGGGGTCGGTTCACCCCTCCACTTT; CDR3: CASSQAEGVGSPLHF
D: -; length: 13; V: TRBV19; size: -; J: TRBJ1-1; DNA: TGTGCCAGTAGTATCAGGGGATCCACTGAAGCTTTCTTT; CDR3: CASSIRGSTEAFF
D: TRBD1; length: 16; V: TRBV28; size: -; J: TRBJ1-3; DNA: TGTGCCAGCAGTGGGTCGGGACAGGGGACAGGAAACACCATATATTTT; CDR3: CASSGSGQGTGNTIYF
D: TRBD1; length: 14; V: TRBV10-3; size: -; J: TRBJ1-1; DNA: TGTGCCATCGGTCGGGACAGGGGCGACACTGAAGCTTTCTTT; CDR3: CAIGRDRGDTEAFF
D: TRBD1; length: 16; V: TRBV9; size: -; J: TRBJ2-7; DNA: TGTGCCAGCAGCGTAGGAGGGGGCCAGTTCTCCTACGAGCAGTACTTC; CDR3: CASSVGGGQFSYEQYF
D: TRBD1; length: 11; V: TRBV30; size: -; J: TRBJ2-1; DNA: TGTGCCTGGAGTGTAGGGGGCGGGCAGTTCTTC; CDR3: CAWSVGGGQFF
D: -; length: 17; V: TRBV19; size: -; J: TRBJ1-2; DNA: TGTGCCAGTAGTATCTCCGAAGCGGGTCCCCTTAACTATGGCTACACCTTC; CDR3: CASSISEAGPLNYGYTF
D: -; length: 13; V: TRBV28; size: -; J: TRBJ1-2; DNA: TGTGCCAGCACCGCGACAGGAATCTATGGCTACACCTTC; CDR3: CASTATGIYGYTF
D: -; length: 15; V: TRBV10-1; size: -; J: TRBJ1-1; DNA: TGCGCCAGCAGTGAACGGACGGAGGCGAACACTGAAGCTTTCTTT; CDR3: CASSERTEANTEAFF
D: -; length: 13; V: TRBV3-1/TRBV3-2; size: -; J: TRBJ1-1; DNA: TGTGCCAGTTCGGGGGGACCGAACACTGAAGCTTTCTTT; CDR3: CASSGGPNTEAFF
D: -; length: 15; V: TRBV9; size: -; J: TRBJ1-2; DNA: TGTGCCAGCAGCGTAACCCAGACAGACTACTATGGCTACACCTTC; CDR3: CASSVTQTDYYGYTF
D: -; length: 14; V: TRBV5-1; size: -; J: TRBJ2-7; DNA: TGCGCCAGCAGCCCTCGAGACAGGTCCTACGAGCAGTACTTC; CDR3: CASSPRDRSYEQYF
D: -; length: 15; V: TRBV21-1; size: -; J: TRBJ1-1; DNA: TGTGCCAGCAGGAAAGAGGGCCCTCGGGGCACTGAAGCTTTCTTT; CDR3: CASRKEGPRGTEAFF
D: -; length: 16; V: TRBV19; size: few; J: TRBJ2-1; DNA: TGTGCCAGTAGTATAGGGGGCCGCATTTTTTTCAATGAGCAGTTCTTC; CDR3: CASSIGGRIFFNEQFF
D: TRBD2; length: 15; V: TRBV7-9; size: -; J: TRBJ2-3; DNA: TGTGCCAGCAGCTCTCTAGCGGGGGTGACAGATACGCAGTATTTT; CDR3: CASSSLAGVTDTQYF
D: -; length: 15; V: TRBV19; size: -; J: TRBJ1-5; DNA: TGTGCCAGTAGTATGACAGGTGGCCCAAATCAGCCCCAGCATTTT; CDR3: CASSMTGGPNQPQHF
D: TRBD1; length: 15; V: TRBV6-1; size: few; J: TRBJ1-2; DNA: TGTGCCAGCAGTGCAGCGACAGGGGTCGGCTATGGCTACACCTTC; CDR3: CASSAATGVGYGYTF
D: -; length: 16; V: TRBV7-2; size: -; J: TRBJ1-5; DNA: TGTGCCAGCAGCTGGCTCGGAACAGGGCTCGGTCAGCCCCAGCATTTT; CDR3: CASSWLGTGLGQPQHF
D: -; length: 17; V: TRBV4-3; size: -; J: TRBJ1-3; DNA: TGCGCCAGCAGCCAAGATGAAATGAGGGTCTCGGGAAACACCATATATTTT; CDR3: CASSQDEMRVSGNTIYF
D: TRBD1; length: 15; V: TRBV13; size: -; J: TRBJ1-2; DNA: TGTGCCAGCAGCTCAAGACAGGGAGGTGGCTATGGCTACACCTTC; CDR3: CASSSRQGGGYGYTF
D: -; length: 11; V: TRBV2; size: -; J: TRBJ2-7; DNA: TGTGCCAGCAGTAGCGGGTACGAGCAGTACTTC; CDR3: CASSSGYEQYF
D: -; length: 15; V: TRBV18; size: -; J: TRBJ1-6; DNA: TGTGCCAGCTCACCAGGGGGGGGATATAATTCACCCCTCCACTTT; CDR3: CASSPGGGYNSPLHF
D: -; length: 15; V: TRBV4-1; size: -; J: TRBJ2-1; DNA: TGCGCCAGCGGTCCAGGCATGTTCTCCTACAATGAGCAGTTCTTC; CDR3: CASGPGMFSYNEQFF
D: -; length: 14; V: TRBV27; size: -; J: TRBJ1-1; DNA: TGTGCCAGCAGCTTGACAGTTATGAACACTGAAGCTTTCTTT; CDR3: CASSLTVMNTEAFF
D: -; length: 15; V: TRBV7-6; size: once; J: TRBJ2-7; DNA: TGTGCCAGCAGCTCCCCGGGGTTATACTCCTACGAGCAGTACTTC; CDR3: CASSSPGLYSYEQYF
D: -; length: 15; V: TRBV28; size: -; J: TRBJ2-2; DNA: TGTGCCAGCACTTCGGCGGGGCCGAACACCGGGGAGCTGTTTTTT; CDR3: CASTSAGPNTGELFF
D: TRBD1; length: 14; V: TRBV6-5; size: -; J: TRBJ1-2; DNA: TGTGCCAGCGCACAGGGGGGTAATTCTGGTGGCTACACCTTC; CDR3: CASAQGGNSGGYTF
D: -; length: 16; V: TRBV5-1; size: -; J: TRBJ1-1; DNA: TGCGCCAGCAGCCACGGGGGGAGTCTTATGAACACTGAAGCTTTCTTT; CDR3: CASSHGGSLMNTEAFF
D: -; length: 15; V: TRBV5-4; size: few; J: TRBJ1-4; DNA: TGTGCCAGCAGCTTGGGGGGCGCGGCTAATGAAAAACTGTTTTTT; CDR3: CASSLGGAANEKLFF
D: -; length: 16; V: TRBV5-1; size: -; J: TRBJ2-7; DNA: TGCGCCAGCAGCTTGGTTGTGGCGGACAGCACCTACGAGCAGTACTTC; CDR3: CASSLVVADSTYEQYF
D: -; length: 15; V: TRBV6-5; size: -; J: TRBJ2-7; DNA: TGTGCCAGCAGCTTCCAACTACAGGGATCCTACGAGCAGTACTTC; CDR3: CASSFQLQGSYEQYF
D: TRBD2; length: 15; V: TRBV3-1/TRBV3-2; size: once; J: TRBJ2-7; DNA: TGTGCCAGCAGCCAAGGGGCTAGCGGGGCCTACGAGCAGTACTTC; CDR3: CASSQGASGAYEQYF
D: -; length: 12; V: TRBV5-1; size: -; J: TRBJ2-3; DNA: TGCGCCAGCGAAACAGGGCAGCGCGTAAAGTATTTT; CDR3: CASETGQRVKYF
D: -; length: 15; V: TRBV6-5; size: -; J: TRBJ2-6; DNA: TGTGCCAGCAGTTACTTGAGCTCTGGGGCCAACGTCCTGACTTTC; CDR3: CASSYLSSGANVLTF
D: -; length: 16; V: TRBV4-1; size: -; J: TRBJ1-4; DNA: TGCGCCAGCAGCCCCCTAGAGAGTTCCCATAATGAAAAACTGTTTTTT; CDR3: CASSPLESSHNEKLFF
D: TRBD1; length: 15; V: TRBV6-5; size: -; J: TRBJ2-7; DNA: TGTGCCAGCAGTTACCGAATTACAGGGGGCGACGAGCAGTACTTC; CDR3: CASSYRITGGDEQYF
D: -; length: 17; V: TRBV2; size: once; J: TRBJ2-3; DNA: TGTGCCAGCAGTGTTCGGCCCCCCGGCAGGGCGGCAGATACGCAGTATTTT; CDR3: CASSVRPPGRAADTQYF
D: -; length: 15; V: TRBV6-1; size: -; J: TRBJ1-2; DNA: TGTGCCAGCAGTGAACGGGGGGCCGCTTGGTATGGCTACACCTTC; CDR3: CASSERGAAWYGYTF
D: TRBD2; length: 16; V: TRBV7-9; size: -; J: TRBJ2-2; DNA: TGTGCCAGCAGCTCCATTCTAGCGGGGGACACCGGGGAGCTGTTTTTT; CDR3: CASSSILAGDTGELFF